This T cell receptor (beta chain) was captured by sequencing in a study of shared clonotypes between healthy human individuals. Overall study: The plates for each donor numbered three CD4 naive, three CD4 memory, two CD8 naive and one CD8 memory.

As for this clone: Its antigen is not known. Other DNA sequences in the same sample also yield this CDR3.

The naive CD8 population came from CD45RO-negative cells selected for CCR7, without terminally differentiated effector memory CD45RA+ cells. The study, taken as a whole, reports: It was observed that approximately 5% of naive CD4 clonotypes were shared across several donors.

The CDR3 runs to 16 residues. Germline CDR1 is SGDLS and CDR2 is YYNGEE. With 0 bases clipped from V and 2 bases from J, the junction kept 5 bases outside the gene matches. Generated by immunoSEQ multiplex PCR, the TCRdb table keeps only in-frame clones and is missing some. The sample lists about 2.1 million clones, 93% occurring once. The genes are TRBV9 and TRBJ2-7; TRBD1 matches at 10 bases. Input material: naive CD8+ T cells from PBMCs. This clonotype originated in a man aged 18 to 30 in good health. Some clones in this sample may be carry-over from other donors' samples. CDR3 DNA: TGTGCCAGCAGCGTAGCCCGGGACAGGGGTCCCTACGAGCAGTACTTC. It translates to CASSVARDRGPYEQYF.